A single sample gave rise to the 14 T cell receptor beta chains below, sequenced in a study of beta chain features in type 1 diabetes. Since all of the isolated RNA was reverse transcribed, expressed TCRB transcripts were what got sequenced. Clones were read by immunoSEQ multiplex PCR, and TCRdb kept only the in-frame ones, dropping some. This table has under 250,000 clones, 13% to 15% appearing once. The sequencing input was naive CD4+ T cells from blood. Source of these receptors: a middle-aged woman in good health.

The rearrangement joins TRBV5-1 to TRBJ2-7; the D is unclear. This CDR3 has 12 amino acids. V dropped 0 bases and J dropped 3 bases, with 4 bases sitting between them. Germline-derived CDR1 and CDR2 are SGHRS and YFSETQ. The CDR3 DNA reads TGCGCCAGCAGCTTGGGAGGCTACGAGCAGTACTTC. The encoded protein is CASSLGGYEQYF.

Only a few counts were recorded for this clone. Distinct nucleotide sequences in the sample also encode this CDR3. The rearrangement links TRBV5-1 to TRBJ1-5; D uncertain. The CDR3 sequence is 13 residues long. Germline V gene data show CDR1 as SGHRS and CDR2 as YFSETQ. Trimming took off 0 bases at V and 4 bases at J, with 5 bases between the two ends. The CDR3 loop reads CASSLAENQPQHF. The CDR3 coding sequence is TGCGCCAGCAGCTTGGCTGAGAATCAGCCCCAGCATTTT.

This chain connects TRBV7-9 to TRBJ1-3, with TRBD1 matching over 7 bases. With 5 bases clipped from V and 0 bases from J, the junction kept 7 bases outside the gene matches. This CDR3 comprises 16 residues. Looked up from germline, CDR1 is SEHNR and CDR2 is FQNEAQ (reference sequence). The CDR3 DNA follows: TGTGCCAGCAGCCAGCCCAGGGGGAGCTCTGGAAACACCATATATTTT. Translated, it gives CASSQPRGSSGNTIYF.

This clone was recorded at least ten times. The chain's CDR3 is CASSFGQGPYEQYF. The CDR3 DNA reads TGTGCCAGCAGCTTCGGACAGGGCCCCTACGAGCAGTACTTC. The V call is TRBV7-9, the J call TRBJ2-7, with TRBD1 matching over 8 bases. The CDR3 is 14 amino acids. Germline V gene sequence: CDR1 SEHNR, CDR2 FQNEAQ (reference sequence). V dropped 3 bases and J dropped 2; count of bases not matched to a gene: 3.

This clone was counted only a few times. This CDR3 reads CASSTTGEYGYTF. As DNA, the CDR3 is TGTGCCAGTAGTACGACAGGGGAATATGGCTACACCTTC. The chain recombines TRBV19 with TRBJ1-2; 8 positions match TRBD1. The J segment lost 5 bases and the V segment lost 4 bases, leaving 3 bases of the junction unmatched. Germline V gives CDR1 LNHDA, CDR2 SQIVND (reference sequence). This CDR3 is 13 amino acids long.

This clone was recorded a few times. This CDR3 is CASSLVTQGYTQYF. The DNA for the CDR3 is TGTGCCAGCAGCTTAGTTACTCAGGGATATACGCAGTATTTT. The chain recombines TRBV7-2 with TRBJ2-3; possibly TRBD1 for D (5 bases). V shed 1 base and J shed 7 bases, with 12 bases lying between them. The germline V gene has CDR1 SGHTA and CDR2 FQGNSA. The CDR3 loop spans 14 amino acids.

The V gene is TRBV5-1, the J gene TRBJ1-1; D gene unclear. The CDR3 consists of 14 residues. V was trimmed by 3 bases and J by 3 bases, leaving 12 bases between them. Germline V gene sequence: CDR1 SGHRS, CDR2 YFSETQ. CDR3 region: CASSYGEPYTEAFF. Here the CDR3 DNA reads TGCGCCAGCAGCTACGGGGAACCTTACACTGAAGCTTTCTTT. The entire variable domain, with the rest obtained from reference TRBV5-1 and TRBJ1-1, is as follows: KAGVTQTPRYLIKTRGQQVTLSCSPISGHRSVSWYQQTPGQGLQFLFEYFSETQRNKGNFPGRFSGRQFSNSRSEMNVSTLELGDSALYLCASSYGEPYTEAFFGQGTRLTVV.

The CDR3 bases are TGCGCCAGCAGCCAAGATATCAATCAGCCCCAGCATTTT. Residues: CASSQDINQPQHF. The chain is built from TRBV4-3 and TRBJ1-5; D ambiguous. The CDR3 length is 13 residues. Trimming stripped 0 bases from V and 3 bases from J, with 3 bases between. Germline V gene sequence: CDR1 LGHNA, CDR2 YSLEER.

This clone was detected only a few times. CDR3 protein: CASSLVGGSGGAVEQYF. DNA for the CDR3: TGTGCCAGCAGCTTAGTAGGGGGTAGCGGGGGGGCTGTCGAGCAGTACTTC. The gene calls are TRBV7-2 and TRBJ2-7; TRBD2 aligns across 11 bases. CDR1 SGHTA and CDR2 FQGNSA come from the germline V gene. Trimming cost V 1 base and J 6 bases; bases outside gene matches: 11. The CDR3 consists of 17 residues. Supplemented by reference TRBV7-2 and TRBJ2-7, the full variable domain reads GAGVSQSPSNKVTEKGKDVELRCDPISGHTALYWYRQSLGQGLEFLIYFQGNSAPDKSGLPSDRFSAERTGGSVSTLTIQRTQQEDSAVYLCASSLVGGSGGAVEQYFGPGTRLTVT.

The J gene is TRBJ2-5, the V gene TRBV7-9, with 7 bases fitting TRBD1. Per germline, CDR1 SEHNR and CDR2 FQNEAQ (reference sequence). The CDR3 has 15 residues. J was trimmed by 2 bases and V by 4 bases; bases with no gene match: 7. The DNA of the CDR3 is TGTGCCAGCAGCTCAGTCAACAGGGGACAAGAGACCCAGTACTTC. Its protein is CASSSVNRGQETQYF.

This clone has just a few counts. The J gene is TRBJ2-5, the V gene TRBV18, with 10 bases lining up with TRBD1. Germline CDR1 KGHSH, CDR2 LQKENI. The CDR3 runs 16 residues. J gave up 4 bases and V 3 bases, and 8 bases lay outside the gene matches. The CDR3 spells CASSPISTGGRETQYF. As DNA, the CDR3 is TGTGCCAGCTCACCCATTTCGACAGGGGGCAGAGAGACCCAGTACTTC.

This rearrangement joins TRBV11-2 to TRBJ2-3; a possible D gene is TRBD2 (6 bases). Between the trimmed V and J ends, which lost 5 bases and 5 bases, there was a span of 20 bases. The CDR3 extends over 16 amino acids. In germline, CDR1 is SGHAT, CDR2 FQNNGV. The CDR3 sequence is CASSPPRAGSGDTQYF. CDR3 DNA: TGTGCCAGCAGCCCCCCCCGGGCGGGGTCCGGAGATACGCAGTATTTT.

The chain carries TRBV11-2 and TRBJ2-7; D is ambiguous. Germline CDR1 and CDR2: SGHAT and FQNNGV. This CDR3 has 14 amino acids. V was pared by 5 bases and J by 0 bases, with 11 bases between. The CDR3 bases are TGTGCCAGCAGCCCGCACTCGAGCTCCTACGAGCAGTACTTC. It encodes CASSPHSSSYEQYF. Looking up the rest from reference TRBV11-2 and TRBJ2-7 gives the full variable domain: EAGVAQSPRYKIIEKRQSVAFWCNPISGHATLYWYQQILGQGPKLLIQFQNNGVVDDSQLPKDRFSAERLKGVDSTLKIQPAKLEDSAVYLCASSPHSSSYEQYFGPGTRLTVT.

This clone was picked up a small number of times. The chain combines TRBV18 with TRBJ1-4; maybe TRBD1 (5 bases). The germline V gene encodes CDR1 KGHSH and CDR2 LQKENI. V was shortened by 3 bases and J by 12 bases, with 17 bases between the two germline ends. The CDR3 extends over 14 amino acids. CDR3 in DNA: TGTGCCAGCTCACCGGCCCTTTCGCGGGGGGAACTGTTTTTT. Translation: CASSPALSRGELFF.